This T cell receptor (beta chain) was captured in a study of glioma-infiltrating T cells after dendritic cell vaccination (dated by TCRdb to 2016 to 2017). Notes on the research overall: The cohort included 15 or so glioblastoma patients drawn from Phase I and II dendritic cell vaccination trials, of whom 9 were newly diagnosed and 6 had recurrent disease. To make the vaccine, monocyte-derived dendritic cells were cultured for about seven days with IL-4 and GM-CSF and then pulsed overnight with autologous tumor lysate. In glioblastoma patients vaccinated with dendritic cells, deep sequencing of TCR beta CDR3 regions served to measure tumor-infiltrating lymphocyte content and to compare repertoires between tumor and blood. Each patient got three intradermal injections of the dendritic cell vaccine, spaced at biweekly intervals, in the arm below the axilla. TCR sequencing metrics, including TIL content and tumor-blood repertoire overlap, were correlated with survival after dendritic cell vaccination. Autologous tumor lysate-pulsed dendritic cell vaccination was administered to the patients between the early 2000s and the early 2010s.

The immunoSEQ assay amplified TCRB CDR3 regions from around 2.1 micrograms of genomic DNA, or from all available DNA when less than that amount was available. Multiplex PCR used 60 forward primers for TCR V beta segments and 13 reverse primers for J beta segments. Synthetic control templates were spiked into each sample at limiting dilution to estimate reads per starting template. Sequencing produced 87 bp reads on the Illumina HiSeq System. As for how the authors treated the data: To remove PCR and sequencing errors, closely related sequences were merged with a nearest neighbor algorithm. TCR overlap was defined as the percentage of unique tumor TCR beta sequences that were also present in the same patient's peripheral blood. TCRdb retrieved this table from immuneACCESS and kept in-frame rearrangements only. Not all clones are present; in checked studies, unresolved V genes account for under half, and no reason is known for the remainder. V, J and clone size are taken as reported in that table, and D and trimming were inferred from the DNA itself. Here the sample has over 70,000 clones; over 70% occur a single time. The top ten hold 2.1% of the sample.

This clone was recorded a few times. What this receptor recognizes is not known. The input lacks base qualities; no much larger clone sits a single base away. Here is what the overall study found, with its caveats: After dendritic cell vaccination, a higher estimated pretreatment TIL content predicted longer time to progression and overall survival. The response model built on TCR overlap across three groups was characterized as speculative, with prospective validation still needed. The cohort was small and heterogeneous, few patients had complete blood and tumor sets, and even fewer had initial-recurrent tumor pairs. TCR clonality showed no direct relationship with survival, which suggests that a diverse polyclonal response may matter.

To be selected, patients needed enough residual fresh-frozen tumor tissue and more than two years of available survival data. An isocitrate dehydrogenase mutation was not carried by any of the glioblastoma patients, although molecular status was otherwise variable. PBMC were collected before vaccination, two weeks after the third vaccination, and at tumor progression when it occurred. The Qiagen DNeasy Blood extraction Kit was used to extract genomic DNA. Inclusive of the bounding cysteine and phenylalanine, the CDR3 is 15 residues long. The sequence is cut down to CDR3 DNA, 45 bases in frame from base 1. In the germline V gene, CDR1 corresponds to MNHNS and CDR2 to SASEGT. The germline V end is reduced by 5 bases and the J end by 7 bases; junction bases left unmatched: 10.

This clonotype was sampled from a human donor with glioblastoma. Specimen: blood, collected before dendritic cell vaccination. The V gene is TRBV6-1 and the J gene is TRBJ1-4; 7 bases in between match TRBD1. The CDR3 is CASSTRDSEAEKLFF. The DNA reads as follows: TGTGCCAGCAGTACCCGGGACAGTGAGGCTGAAAAACTGTTTTTT.